This TCR beta chain is from a study of blood T cell repertoires in COVID-19. In the source study's methods: From reference gene primer amplification, estimates of nucleated cell counts were derived. Data came from immunoSEQ multiplex PCR; TCRdb stores just in-frame clones and leaves some out. That table supplies the V and J calls and clone size; D and trimming were determined from the DNA. The table lists about 200,000 clones, just over 90% of them singletons, with 1% to 1.5% in the top ten. The length of the CDR3 is 16 residues. Losses at the gene ends were 0 bases for V and 0 bases for J; bases not matched to a gene: 3. Germline CDR1 SGDLS, CDR2 YYNGEE.

The genes are TRBV9 and TRBJ2-1, with 7 bases matching TRBD2. Material for sequencing was peripheral blood. The clonotype originates from a man in his thirties or forties with acute or convalescent COVID-19. The CDR3 bases are TGTGCCAGCAGCGTAGCTCCTAGCGGCTCCTACAATGAGCAGTTCTTC. Its translation: CASSVAPSGSYNEQFF.